The 21 T cell receptor beta chains presented below share a single source sample, sequenced in a study of cytomegalovirus exposure and HLA in healthy donors. The PCR used 60 Vbeta and 13 Jbeta primers. Assay used: immunoSEQ multiplex PCR; TCRdb lists only in-frame clones, some missing. Of about 55,000 clones listed, roughly 70% are singletons. The source material was PBMCs. Source of these receptors: a man in his forties in good health and CMV-seropositive.

This chain joins TRBV10-2 and TRBJ1-2; tentatively, D is TRBD1 (6 bases). The CDR3 sequence is 14 residues long. Trimming took off 3 bases at V and 4 bases at J, with 12 bases between the two ends. The germline gives CDR1 WSHSY, CDR2 SAAADI. CDR3 region: CASSDSRGTYGYTF. CDR3 sequence (DNA): TGCGCCAGCAGTGATTCAAGGGGGACCTATGGCTACACCTTC.

The chain has TRBV5-4 and TRBJ2-4; D is perhaps TRBD1 (5 bases). The CDR3 length is 16 residues. CDR1 is SGHNT and CDR2 is YYREEE in the germline V gene (reference sequence). The V end lost 1 base, the J end lost 3 bases, and 14 bases lay between the germline ends. CDR3 sequence: CASSLKTGGIKNIQYF. CDR3 bases: TGTGCCAGCAGCTTGAAAACAGGCGGAATCAAAAACATTCAGTACTTC.

J is TRBJ1-5 and V is TRBV7-8, with 8 bases fitting TRBD1. The length of the CDR3 is 14 residues. Germline-derived CDR1 and CDR2 are SGHVS and FQNEAQ. V lost 2 bases to trimming and J lost 6 bases; unmatched junction nucleotides: 3. DNA of the CDR3: TGTGCCAGCAGCTTACAGGGGGCGAGTCAGCCCCAGCATTTT. Translated, it gives CASSLQGASQPQHF.

This chain joins TRBV20-1 and TRBJ2-7; D is unclear. The V end was cut by 6 bases, the J end by 3 bases, with 9 bases between. Germline CDR1 and CDR2: DFQATT and SNEGSKA (reference sequence). The CDR3 spans 11 residues. CDR3 region: CSALTDYEQYF. The CDR3 nucleotides read TGCAGTGCCCTGACTGACTACGAGCAGTACTTC.

Comments on this clone: Relative to the germline gene, one junction end is altered; a read error may explain this. This sample includes further DNA sequences coding for the same CDR3. J is TRBJ1-6 and V is TRBV5-1, with unresolved D. CDR3 length equals 14 residues. Per the germline V gene, CDR1 is SGHRS and CDR2 is YFSETQ. The CDR3 here is CASSPSSYNSPLHF. The DNA for the CDR3 is TGCGCCAGCAGCCCGTCGTCCTATAATTCCCCCCTCCACTTT.

The chain joins TRBV5-4 to TRBJ2-7; TRBD1 might be the D (6 bases). CDR3 length: 16 amino acids. Trimming stripped 2 bases from V and 4 bases from J, with 19 bases between. Germline V gives CDR1 SGHNT, CDR2 YYREEE (reference sequence). The CDR3 region has the DNA TGTGCCAGCAGCTTAGGGACACAATCACTCATATACGAGCAGTACTTC. This translates into CASSLGTQSLIYEQYF.

The rearrangement links TRBV5-5 to TRBJ1-4; 8 bases map to TRBD1. CDR3 length equals 14 residues. The trim removed 6 bases at V and 8 bases at J, leaving 9 bases unmatched. Germline V gene lookup returns CDR1 SGHKS and CDR2 YYEKEE (reference sequence). The CDR3 coding sequence is TGTGCCAGCACCCACCGACAGGGGAGGGAAAAACTGTTTTTT. This codes for CASTHRQGREKLFF.

The J gene is TRBJ1-1, the V gene TRBV7-3; D perhaps matches TRBD1 (5 bases). Germline assignment: CDR1 SGHTA and CDR2 FQGTGA. The ends were cut back, 0 bases at V and 2 bases at J, with 16 bases in the middle. The CDR3 loop spans 17 amino acids. This CDR3 is CASSLTQGPGINTEAFF. Written as DNA, the CDR3 is TGTGCCAGCAGCTTAACGCAGGGCCCAGGGATAAACACTGAAGCTTTCTTT.

This chain joins TRBV29-1 and TRBJ1-2, with TRBD1 matching 7 bases. V was clipped by 1 base and J by 3 bases; unmatched bases: 8. The germline V gene has CDR1 SQVTM and CDR2 ANQGSEA. The CDR3 contains 15 residues. CDR3 bases: TGCAGCGTTGAAGGCCGGGACAGCTTACACTATGGCTACACCTTC. This encodes CSVEGRDSLHYGYTF.

In this sample, this clone turned up once. The chain recombines TRBV7-7 with TRBJ2-3; 7 nucleotides line up with TRBD2. CDR1 and CDR2 from the germline V gene are SSHAT and FNYEAQ (reference sequence). The CDR3 contains 14 residues. Trimming cost V 2 bases and J 1 base; bases outside gene matches: 0. Here the CDR3 DNA reads TGTGCCAGCAGCTTAAGCGGGGGCACAGATACGCAGTATTTT. Translating gives CASSLSGGTDTQYF.

The chain joins TRBV6-1 to TRBJ1-1; no reliable D call. Trimming removed 2 bases at V and 1 base at J, with 8 bases between. Germline V gene sequence: CDR1 MNHNS, CDR2 SASEGT. The CDR3 length is 14 residues. The CDR3 reads CASSERLPNTEAFF. The DNA for the CDR3 is TGTGCCAGCAGTGAAAGACTGCCGAACACTGAAGCTTTCTTT.

Judged by abundance, this clone is medium-sized. The junction departs from the called germline gene at one end, perhaps through a read error. The chain recombines TRBV7-9 with TRBJ2-7; weak D call: TRBD2 (5 bases). This CDR3 spans 12 amino acids. Per the germline V gene, CDR1 is SEHNR and CDR2 is FQNEAQ (reference sequence). DNA of the CDR3: TGTTCCAGCAGCTTAGGGAGTGGTGAGCAGTACTTC. Translation: CSSSLGSGEQYF.

The V gene is TRBV29-1, the J gene TRBJ2-7; D is ambiguous. CDR1 is SQVTM, CDR2 ANQGSEA, per germline. Trimming pared 3 bases from V and 6 bases from J, leaving 9 bases between. The length of the CDR3 is 11 residues. Here the CDR3 DNA reads TGCAGCGTTGAGACACCAAGCGAGCAGTACTTC. Translating gives CSVETPSEQYF.

This chain connects TRBV5-1 to TRBJ1-1, with TRBD1 identical over 10 bases. V gave up 4 bases and J gave up 1 base; unmatched junction bases: 4. The CDR3 is 15 residues long. CDR1 is SGHRS and CDR2 is YFSETQ in the germline V gene. Written as DNA, the CDR3 is TGCGCCAGCAGCCCGCGGACAGGGGGGAACACTGAAGCTTTCTTT. Protein product: CASSPRTGGNTEAFF.

This rearrangement joins TRBV9 to TRBJ2-7; 7 bases fit TRBD1. Germline-derived CDR1 and CDR2 are SGDLS and YYNGEE. J lost 2 bases, V lost 4 bases, and 6 bases had no gene match. CDR3 length: 14 residues. CDR3 DNA: TGTGCCAGCAGCTTAGACAGGGTCCCCTACGAGCAGTACTTC. Amino acids: CASSLDRVPYEQYF.

This chain connects TRBV6-1 to TRBJ2-5, with 9 bases matching TRBD1. Trimming took 4 bases from V and 4 from J; bases not matched to a gene: 10. Germline values: CDR1 MNHNS, CDR2 SASEGT. This CDR3 is built from 16 residues. The CDR3 nucleotides read TGTGCCAGCAGTGGGGGACAGGGCTTTAGGGGAGAGACCCAGTACTTC. It encodes CASSGGQGFRGETQYF.

This rearrangement joins TRBV7-7 to TRBJ2-5, with D maybe TRBD1 (6 bases). The CDR3 loop spans 13 amino acids. V lost 5 bases and J lost 2, with 9 bases in between. CDR1 SSHAT and CDR2 FNYEAQ come from the germline V gene (reference sequence). Here the CDR3 reads CASSRGQQETQYF. The CDR3, as DNA: TGTGCCAGCAGCAGGGGACAACAAGAGACCCAGTACTTC.

This CDR3 reads CASSSYTGGAGYGYTF. Written as DNA, the CDR3 is TGTGCCAGCAGTTCCTATACAGGGGGCGCAGGCTATGGCTACACCTTC. The chain uses TRBV28 and TRBJ1-2, with 9 bases lining up with TRBD1. Germline CDR1 is MDHEN and CDR2 is SYDVKM. This CDR3 is 16 amino acids long. V shed 4 bases and J 4 bases; nucleotides not matched to a gene: 10.

V is TRBV7-2 and J is TRBJ1-5, with 7 bases fitting TRBD1. The V gene's germline CDR1 is SGHTA and CDR2 FQGNSA. The CDR3 consists of 14 residues. Unmatched junction bases numbered 2, after V lost 4 bases and J lost 2 bases. The CDR3 bases are TGTGCCAGCAGCTCTGGGACAGGCAATCAGCCCCAGCATTTT. Encoded protein: CASSSGTGNQPQHF.

CDR3 residues: CASHGDRGQPQHF. The CDR3 DNA follows: TGTGCCAGCCACGGGGACAGAGGGCAGCCCCAGCATTTT. The chain employs TRBV5-8 and TRBJ1-5; 7 positions agree with TRBD1. V was clipped by 7 bases and J by 7 bases; unmatched bases: 8. The CDR3 length is 13 residues. Germline V gene data show CDR1 as SGHTS and CDR2 as YDEGEE. Combining the CDR3 with reference TRBV5-8 and TRBJ1-5 gives the whole variable domain EAGVTQSPTHLIKTRGQQATLRCSPISGHTSVYWYQQALGLGLQFLLWYDEGEERNRGNFPPRFSGRQFPNYSSELNVNALELEDSALYLCASHGDRGQPQHFGDGTRLSIL.

This clone was detected a few times. The J gene is TRBJ2-2, the V gene TRBV7-9, with D possibly TRBD1 on 5 matching bases. The germline V gene encodes CDR1 SEHNR and CDR2 FQNEAQ (reference sequence). This CDR3 comprises 15 residues. V lost 5 bases to trimming and J lost 4 bases, with 14 bases between them. The CDR3 region has the DNA TGTGCCAGCAGCAGTGGGGCTTGGGGCACCGGGGAGCTGTTTTTT. Amino acid sequence: CASSSGAWGTGELFF.